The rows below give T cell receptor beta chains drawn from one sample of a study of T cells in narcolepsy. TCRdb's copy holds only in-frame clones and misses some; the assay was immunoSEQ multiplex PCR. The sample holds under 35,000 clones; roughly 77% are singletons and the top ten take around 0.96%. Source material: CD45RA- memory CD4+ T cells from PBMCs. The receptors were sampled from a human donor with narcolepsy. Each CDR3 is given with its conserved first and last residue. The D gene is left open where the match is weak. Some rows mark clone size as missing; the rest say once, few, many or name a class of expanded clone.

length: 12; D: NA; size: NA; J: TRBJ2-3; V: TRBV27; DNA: TGTGCCAGCAGTTTAGCGGGAGATACGCAGTATTTT; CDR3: CASSLAGDTQYF
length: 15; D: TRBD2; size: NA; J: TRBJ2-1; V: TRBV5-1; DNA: TGCGCCAGCAGCACGGGCGGGAGGGGATTAATTGAGCAGTTCTTC; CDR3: CASSTGGRGLIEQFF
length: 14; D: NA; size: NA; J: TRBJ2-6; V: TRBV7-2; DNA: TGTGCCAGCCAGAGGGATTCTGGGGCCAACGTCCTGACTTTC; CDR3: CASQRDSGANVLTF
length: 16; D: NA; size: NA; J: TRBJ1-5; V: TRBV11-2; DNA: TGTGCCAGCAGCTTGGGCACCATTGGGAGCAATCAGCCCCAGCATTTT; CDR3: CASSLGTIGSNQPQHF
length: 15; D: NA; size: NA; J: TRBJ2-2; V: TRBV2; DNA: TGTGCCAGCAGTGCAACTACGGTTGGCACCGGGGAGCTGTTTTTT; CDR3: CASSATTVGTGELFF
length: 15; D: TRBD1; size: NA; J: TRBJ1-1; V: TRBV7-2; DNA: TGTGCCAGCAGCGCCCGGACAGGGGGCATCACTGAAGCTTTCTTT; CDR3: CASSARTGGITEAFF
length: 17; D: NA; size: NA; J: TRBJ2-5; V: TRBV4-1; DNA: TGCGCCAGCAGCCAAGAATTCCCCCGGGAGTCCAGAGAGACCCAGTACTTC; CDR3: CASSQEFPRESRETQYF
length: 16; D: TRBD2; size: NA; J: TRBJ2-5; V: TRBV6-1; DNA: TGTGCCAGCAGTGATACGTTTAGCGGGAGGATAGAGACCCAGTACTTC; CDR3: CASSDTFSGRIETQYF
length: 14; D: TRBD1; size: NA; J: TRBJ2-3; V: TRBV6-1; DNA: TGTGCCAGCAGAGCAGGGGGCGCGACAGATACGCAGTATTTT; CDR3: CASRAGGATDTQYF
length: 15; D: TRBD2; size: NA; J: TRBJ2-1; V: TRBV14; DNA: TGTGCCAGCAGGGCAACTAGCGACTCCTACAATGAGCAGTTCTTC; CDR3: CASRATSDSYNEQFF
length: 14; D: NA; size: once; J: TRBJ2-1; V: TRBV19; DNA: TGTGCCAGTAGTATATATGAGGGTCAGAGTGAGCAGTTCTTC; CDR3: CASSIYEGQSEQFF
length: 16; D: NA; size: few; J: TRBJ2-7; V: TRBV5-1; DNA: TGCGCCAGCAGCTTGGTTGGGGCAGGGGCCCTTCACGAGCAGTACTTC; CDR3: CASSLVGAGALHEQYF
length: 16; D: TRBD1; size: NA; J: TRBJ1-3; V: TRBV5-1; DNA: TGCGCCAGCAGCCAACTGGGACAGGGGGCTGGAAACACCATATATTTT; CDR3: CASSQLGQGAGNTIYF
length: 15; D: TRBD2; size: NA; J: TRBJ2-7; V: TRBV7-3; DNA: TGTGCCAGCAGCTTATCGGGCGGGAGTGCTTACGAGCAGTACTTC; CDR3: CASSLSGGSAYEQYF
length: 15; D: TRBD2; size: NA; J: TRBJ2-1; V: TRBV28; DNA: TGTGCCAGCAGTTTTCTAGCGGGATTTATCAATGAGCAGTTCTTC; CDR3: CASSFLAGFINEQFF
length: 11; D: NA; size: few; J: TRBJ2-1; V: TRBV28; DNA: TGTGCCAGCGGGGTTCGGAATGAGCAGTTCTTC; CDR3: CASGVRNEQFF
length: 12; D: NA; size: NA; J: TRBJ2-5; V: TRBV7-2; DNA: TGTGCCAGCAGCTATGAAAGGGAGACCCAGTACTTC; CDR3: CASSYERETQYF
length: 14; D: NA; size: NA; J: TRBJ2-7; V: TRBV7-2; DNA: TGTGCCAGCAGCTTAGCGTGGCGGTCCTACGAGCAGTACTTC; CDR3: CASSLAWRSYEQYF
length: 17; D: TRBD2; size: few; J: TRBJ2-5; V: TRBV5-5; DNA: TGTGCCAGCAGCACCAGGACTAGCGGGAGGTTATCAGAGACCCAGTACTTC; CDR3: CASSTRTSGRLSETQYF
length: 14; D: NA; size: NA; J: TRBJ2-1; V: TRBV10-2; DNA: TGCGCCAGCAGTGTTTTGGGGGAGGAGTCTGAGCAGTTCTTC; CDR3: CASSVLGEESEQFF
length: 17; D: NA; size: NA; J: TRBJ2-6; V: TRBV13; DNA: TGTGCCAGCAGCCCCAGGGACGTAGTGTCTGGGGCCAACGTCCTGACTTTC; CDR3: CASSPRDVVSGANVLTF
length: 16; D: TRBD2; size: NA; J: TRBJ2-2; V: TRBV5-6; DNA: TGTGCCAGCATCGGGGGAGGGATAGCGAACACCGGGGAGCTGTTTTTT; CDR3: CASIGGGIANTGELFF
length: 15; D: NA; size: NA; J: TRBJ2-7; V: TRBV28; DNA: TGTGCCAGCAGTCCCATTGTGAGGCCGGCCTACGAGCAGTACTTC; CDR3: CASSPIVRPAYEQYF
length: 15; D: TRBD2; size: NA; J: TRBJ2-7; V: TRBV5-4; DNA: TGTGCCAGCAGCCAACTAGCGGGAGGGATCTACGAGCAGTACTTC; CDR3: CASSQLAGGIYEQYF
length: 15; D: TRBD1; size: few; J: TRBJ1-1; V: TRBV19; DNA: TGTGCCAGTAGTGCATGGACAGGGGGGAACACTGAAGCTTTCTTT; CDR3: CASSAWTGGNTEAFF
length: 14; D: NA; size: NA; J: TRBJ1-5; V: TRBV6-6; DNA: TGTGCCAGCACGACGGACAATGGCAATCAGCCCCAGCATTTT; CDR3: CASTTDNGNQPQHF
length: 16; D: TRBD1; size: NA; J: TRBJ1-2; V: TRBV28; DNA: TGTGCCAGCAGTTCAAGAGGCAGGGGGCACTCCTATGATCGTTCCTTC; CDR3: CASSSRGRGHSYDRSF
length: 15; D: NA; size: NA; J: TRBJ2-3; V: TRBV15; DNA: TGTGCCACCAGCAGAGATTACACGTACACAGATACGCAGTATTTT; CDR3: CATSRDYTYTDTQYF
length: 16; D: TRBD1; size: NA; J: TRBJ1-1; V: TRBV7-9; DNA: TGTGCCAGCAGCCCGGGACAGGGGGCAGGGGGGACTGAAGCTTTCTTT; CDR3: CASSPGQGAGGTEAFF
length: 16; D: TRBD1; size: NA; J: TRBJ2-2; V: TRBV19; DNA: TGTGCCAGTAGTATGTTCGGGACAGGGTACACCGGGGAGCTGTTTTTT; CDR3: CASSMFGTGYTGELFF
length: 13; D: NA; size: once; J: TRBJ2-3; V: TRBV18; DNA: TGTGCCAGCTCACCTCCAGGGGCAGATACGCAGTATTTT; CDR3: CASSPPGADTQYF
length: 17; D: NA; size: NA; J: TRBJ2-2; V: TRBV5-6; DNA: TGTGCCAGCAGCTCGTATTTCTACCGGGTCCTGGGCGGGGAGCTGTTTTTT; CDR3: CASSSYFYRVLGGELFF
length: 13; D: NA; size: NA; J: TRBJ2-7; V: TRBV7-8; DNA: TGTGCCAGCAGCTCCGACAGGAGGGGCGAGCAGTACTTC; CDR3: CASSSDRRGEQYF
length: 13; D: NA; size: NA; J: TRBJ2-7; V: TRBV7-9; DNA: TGTGCCAGCAGTGGCCTCCCAGGAGGCGAGCAGTACTTC; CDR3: CASSGLPGGEQYF
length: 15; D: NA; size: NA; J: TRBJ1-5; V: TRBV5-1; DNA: TGCGCCAGCAGCTTGGCGGGGGTAAGCAATCAGCCCCAGCATTTT; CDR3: CASSLAGVSNQPQHF
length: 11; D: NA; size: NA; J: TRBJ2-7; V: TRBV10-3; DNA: TGTGCCATCGGCGGCGCCTACGAGCAGTACTTC; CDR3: CAIGGAYEQYF
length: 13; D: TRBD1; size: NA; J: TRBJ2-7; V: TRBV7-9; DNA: TGTGCCAGCAGTCGGCAGGGGGCTTACGAGCAGTACTTC; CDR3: CASSRQGAYEQYF
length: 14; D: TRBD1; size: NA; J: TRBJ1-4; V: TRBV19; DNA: TGTGCCAGTGGGATGGGACAGAGTAATGAAAAACTGTTTTTT; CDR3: CASGMGQSNEKLFF
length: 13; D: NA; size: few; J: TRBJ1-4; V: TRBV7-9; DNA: TGTGCCAGCAGCTTAAGGCAGGGGAGAAAACTGTTTTTT; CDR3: CASSLRQGRKLFF
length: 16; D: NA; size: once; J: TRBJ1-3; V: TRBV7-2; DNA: TGTGCCAGCAGCTGGCCGGGCCCCGCCACTGGAAACACCATATATTTT; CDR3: CASSWPGPATGNTIYF
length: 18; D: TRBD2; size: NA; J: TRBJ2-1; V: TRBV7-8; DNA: TGTGCCAGCAGCTTCAAACAACCGGGACTAGGCCTCTACAATGAGCAGTTCTTC; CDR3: CASSFKQPGLGLYNEQFF
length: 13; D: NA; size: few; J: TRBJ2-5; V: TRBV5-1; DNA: TGCGCCAGCAGCTCCTACACCCAAGAGACCCAGTACTTC; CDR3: CASSSYTQETQYF
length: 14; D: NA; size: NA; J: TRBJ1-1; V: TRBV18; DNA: TGTGCCAGCTCACCCCTGGACAGGAACACTGAAGCTTTCTTT; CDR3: CASSPLDRNTEAFF
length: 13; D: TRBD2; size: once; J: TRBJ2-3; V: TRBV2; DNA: TGTGCCAGACACGGGGGGGGCACAGATACGCAGTATTTT; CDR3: CARHGGGTDTQYF
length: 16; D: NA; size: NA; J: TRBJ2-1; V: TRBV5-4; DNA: TGTGCCAGCAGCTTGGCCCACGTTGGCTCCTACAATGAGCAGTTCTTC; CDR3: CASSLAHVGSYNEQFF
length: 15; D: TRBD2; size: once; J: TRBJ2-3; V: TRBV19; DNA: TGTGCCAGTACCTCGACTAGCGGGAGCACAGATACGCAGTATTTT; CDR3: CASTSTSGSTDTQYF
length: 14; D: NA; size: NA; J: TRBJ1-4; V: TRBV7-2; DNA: TGTGCCAGCAGCTTAGAGGGGGGGAGAAGAGAGCTGTTTTTT; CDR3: CASSLEGGRRELFF
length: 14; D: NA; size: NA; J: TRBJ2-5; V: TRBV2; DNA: TGTGCCAGCAGCCTCAGGACAACGCAAGAGACCCAGTACTTC; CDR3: CASSLRTTQETQYF
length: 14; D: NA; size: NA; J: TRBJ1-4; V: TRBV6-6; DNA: TGTGCCAGCAGTGCTCGACAAGTTAATGAAAAACTGTTTTTT; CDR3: CASSARQVNEKLFF
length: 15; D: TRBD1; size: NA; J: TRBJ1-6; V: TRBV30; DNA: TGTGCACTTCCCCGGGACAGGGGTCTGAGTTCACCCCTCCACTTT; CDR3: CALPRDRGLSSPLHF
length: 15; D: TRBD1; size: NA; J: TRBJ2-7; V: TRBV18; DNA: TGTGCCAGCTCCGCGGTGGGACAGGGCCCCTCCGAGCAGTACTTC; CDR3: CASSAVGQGPSEQYF